The 30 T cell receptor beta chains presented below share a single source sample, sequenced in a study of identical twins. One entry per CDR3 protein, called by TCRdb with MiXCR from the 5' RACE reads. The top ten hold roughly 1.8% of the sample, which has approximately 700,000 distinct CDR3 sequences, over 5% seen once. The sequencing input was naive T cells sorted from blood. The receptors here all came from a man between 18 and 29 years old in good health.

The chain links TRBV7-9 to TRBJ1-1, with D possibly TRBD1 on 5 matching bases. The CDR3 has 16 residues. V was cut by 4 bases and J by 1 base, with 16 bases left in between. Per germline, CDR1 SEHNR and CDR2 FQNEAQ (reference sequence). This CDR3 reads CASSSKGSGTNTEAFF. DNA for the CDR3: TGTGCCAGCAGCTCGAAGGGGAGCGGAACGAACACTGAAGCTTTCTTT.

Concerning this clonotype: A read error may explain this, as a much larger clone is one base away. The rearrangement uses TRBV20-1 and TRBJ1-2, with TRBD1 matching over 7 bases. CDR1 is DFQATT, CDR2 SNEGSKA, per germline (reference sequence). The CDR3 is 12 residues long. CDR3 nucleotide sequence: TGCAGTGCCCGGACAGGCCAAGATGGCTACCCCTTC. Encoded protein: CSARTGQDGYPF.

This chain joins TRBV6-4 and TRBJ2-3; D gene unclear. V gave up 2 bases and J gave up 6 bases, with 18 bases separating them. This CDR3 has 16 residues. CDR1 MRHNA and CDR2 SNTAGT come from the germline V gene. The DNA of the CDR3 is TGTGCCAGCAGTGACACCTTGGGTGGCGCAGGCGATACGCAGTATTTT. This gives the protein CASSDTLGGAGDTQYF.

The genes are TRBV6-5 and TRBJ2-5; D remains ambiguous. The germline gives CDR1 MNHEY, CDR2 SVGAGI. V gave up 2 bases and J gave up 4 bases, with 14 bases separating them. The CDR3 loop spans 15 amino acids. The CDR3 loop is CASSYVDGPRETQYF. The CDR3, as DNA: TGTGCCAGCAGTTACGTCGACGGACCTAGAGAGACCCAGTACTTC.

The chain employs TRBV30 and TRBJ2-7, with D possibly being TRBD2 (5 bases). V was trimmed by 1 base and J by 3 bases, leaving 10 bases between them. Germline CDR1 reads GTSNPN; CDR2 reads SVGIG (reference sequence). This CDR3 comprises 13 residues. CDR3 sequence (DNA): TGTGCCTGGAGTGCCTCGACTATCTACGAGCAGTACGTC. It yields the protein CAWSASTIYEQYV.

This clonotype was observed at least ten times. At one end, the junction sequence differs from germline, possibly due to a read error. The chain combines TRBV28 with TRBJ2-7; D may be TRBD1 (6 bases). The CDR3 length is 14 residues. Germline CDR1 is MDHEN and CDR2 is SYDVKM. Here the CDR3 DNA reads TGCGCCAGCAGCCCCCCAGGGGCCCCCTACGAGCAGTACTTC. Translating gives CASSPPGAPYEQYF. Filled out from reference TRBV28 and TRBJ2-7, the complete variable domain reads DVKVTQSSRYLVKRTGEKVFLECVQDMDHENMFWYRQDPGLGLRLIYFSYDVKMKEKGDIPEGYSVSREKKERFSLILESASTNQTSMYLCASSPPGAPYEQYFGPGTRLTVT.

J is TRBJ2-7 and V is TRBV2, with D perhaps assigned TRBD1 or TRBD2 (5 bases each). The germline V gene has CDR1 SNHLY and CDR2 FYNNEI. The CDR3 loop spans 15 amino acids. Trimming pared 7 bases from V and 3 bases from J, leaving 19 bases between. The CDR3: CASIWGRTYDYEQYF. CDR3 nucleotide sequence: TGTGCCAGCATTTGGGGCCGGACTTACGACTACGAGCAGTACTTC.

The gene calls are TRBV12-3 or TRBV12-4 and TRBJ2-5; perhaps TRBD2 as D (5 bases). This CDR3 region has 13 residues. V was cut by 5 bases and J by 5 bases, with 12 bases left in between. CDR3 sequence: CASSHEGGETQYF. The CDR3 region has the DNA TGTGCCAGCAGTCACGAGGGCGGGGAGACCCAGTACTTC.

This clonotype has at least ten counts. This chain links TRBV5-6 with TRBJ2-2, with TRBD2 matching over 7 bases. V shed 0 bases and J 4 bases; nucleotides not matched to a gene: 9. Germline values: CDR1 SGHDT, CDR2 YYEEEE. The CDR3 runs to 17 residues. This CDR3 is CASSLGPGLPVTGELFF. The CDR3 DNA is TGTGCCAGCAGCTTGGGACCGGGACTACCTGTCACCGGGGAGCTGTTTTTT.

This clonotype appeared many times. CDR3 sequence reads: CASSYPGAYEQYF. The CDR3, as DNA: TGTGCCAGCAGTTACCCAGGAGCCTACGAGCAGTACTTC. V and J are TRBV6-5 and TRBJ2-7; no clear D gene. This CDR3 spans 13 amino acids. The ends were cut back, 2 bases at V and 2 bases at J, with 7 bases in the middle. Germline V lookup: CDR1 MNHEY, CDR2 SVGAGI.

The V gene is TRBV6-1, the J gene TRBJ1-3; D is ambiguous. The germline V and J ends were trimmed by 10 bases and 2 bases, with 12 bases remaining between them. The CDR3 is 13 amino acids. Germline CDR1 reads MNHNS; CDR2 reads SASEGT. CDR3 residues: CATMWSAGNTIYF. CDR3 DNA: TGTGCCACCATGTGGTCCGCTGGAAACACCATATATTTT.

This clonotype was detected many times. The chain uses TRBV12-3 or TRBV12-4 and TRBJ1-3, with TRBD1 as a possible D gene (5 bases). Trimming cost V 6 bases and J 8 bases, with 17 bases left between them. The CDR3 is 14 amino acids. CDR3 loop: CASRLRQGEDTIYF. The CDR3 coding sequence is TGTGCCAGCAGGCTTAGGCAGGGTGAGGACACCATATATTTT.

Many counts were recorded for this clonotype. An end of the junction differs from the germline gene, which may be a read error. The CDR3 spells CASSLVSADTQYF. The CDR3 nucleotides are TGTGCCAGCAGTTTGGTCAGCGCAGATACGCAGTATTTT. V usage is TRBV5-5 and J usage is TRBJ2-3; no clear D. This CDR3 is 13 amino acids long. From germline, CDR1 is SGHKS and CDR2 YYEKEE (reference sequence).

This clonotype was detected many times. The chain recombines TRBV10-3 with TRBJ2-4; 8 bases line up with TRBD1. The CDR3 is 14 amino acids. In germline, CDR1 is ENHRY, CDR2 SYGVKD. J was trimmed by 6 bases and V by 5 bases; bases with no gene match: 6. CDR3 region: CAISRTGGSNIQYF. CDR3 sequence (DNA): TGTGCCATCAGTCGCACAGGGGGATCAAACATTCAGTACTTC.

The sample holds a few counts of this clonotype. This chain uses TRBV12-3 or TRBV12-4 with TRBJ1-3; possibly TRBD1 for D (5 bases). This CDR3 contains 16 residues. The germline V and J ends were trimmed by 1 base and 0 bases, with 10 bases remaining between them. CDR3 loop: CASSLDGGSSGNTIYF. CDR3 nucleotides: TGTGCCAGCAGTTTAGACGGGGGTAGCTCTGGAAACACCATATATTTT.

This clonotype was seen a handful of times. The rearrangement links TRBV20-1 to TRBJ1-5; 7 positions agree with TRBD1. The CDR3 has 13 amino acids. V lost 6 bases and J lost 5; bases outside the gene matches: 7. Germline V lookup: CDR1 DFQATT, CDR2 SNEGSKA (reference sequence). The CDR3: CSAIRDSDQPQHF. The CDR3, as DNA: TGCAGTGCCATACGGGACAGCGATCAGCCCCAGCATTTT.

This clonotype was recorded many times. The gene calls are TRBV20-1 and TRBJ1-2, with 8 bases identical to TRBD1. The germline gives CDR1 DFQATT, CDR2 SNEGSKA (reference sequence). V lost 3 bases and J lost 8; bases outside the gene matches: 8. This CDR3 comprises 13 residues. CDR3 loop: CSASAGGVTGYTF. DNA of the CDR3: TGCAGTGCTAGCGCAGGGGGCGTCACGGGCTACACCTTC.

This clonotype was recorded at least ten times. The J gene is TRBJ2-2, the V gene TRBV6-1; D is possibly TRBD1 (5 bases). V was trimmed by 8 bases and J by 1 base, leaving 11 bases between them. The CDR3 loop spans 14 amino acids. The V gene's germline CDR1 is MNHNS and CDR2 SASEGT. CDR3 in amino acids: CASSVDRNTGELFF. The CDR3, as DNA: TGTGCCAGCTCAGTCGACAGGAACACCGGGGAGCTGTTTTTT.

In its sample, this clonotype was seen a few times. J is TRBJ2-7 and V is TRBV5-5; no clear D. Trimming removed 4 bases at V and 6 bases at J, with 17 bases between. The CDR3 length is 14 residues. The germline V gene encodes CDR1 SGHKS and CDR2 YYEKEE (reference sequence). CDR3 coding DNA: TGTGCCAGCAGCCAACCCGGAAAGAGGAGCGAGCAGTACTTC. Protein sequence: CASSQPGKRSEQYF.

The genes are TRBV18 and TRBJ2-7, with TRBD2 matching over 10 bases. The CDR3 totals 16 residues. The germline V gene encodes CDR1 KGHSH and CDR2 LQKENI. V shed 2 bases and J 4 bases; nucleotides not matched to a gene: 8. This chain's CDR3 is CASSPTSLAGRYEQYF. The CDR3 coding sequence is TGTGCCAGCTCACCAACATCACTAGCGGGACGGTACGAGCAGTACTTC.

This clonotype was recorded many times. The chain joins TRBV6-1 to TRBJ2-5; 8 nucleotides agree with TRBD2. J was trimmed by 5 bases and V by 7 bases; bases with no gene match: 6. This CDR3 contains 13 residues. The V gene's germline CDR1 is MNHNS and CDR2 SASEGT. The CDR3, as DNA: TGTGCCAGCAACCGACTAGCGCGGGAGACCCAGTACTTC. Protein product: CASNRLARETQYF.

This clonotype was picked up many times. V gene TRBV27 combines with J gene TRBJ2-7, with D possibly TRBD1 on 6 matching bases. The germline gives CDR1 MNHEY, CDR2 SMNVEV (reference sequence). Deletions cut 3 bases from V and 3 bases from J, with 18 bases between. The CDR3 is made up of 16 amino acids. CDR3 amino acids: CASSFYPEDRFYEQYF. The CDR3 DNA reads as TGTGCCAGCAGTTTTTATCCCGAAGACAGGTTCTACGAGCAGTACTTC.

This clonotype was seen only a few times. CDR3 protein: CSALAGGPQDEQFF. CDR3 DNA: TGCAGCGCACTAGCGGGAGGGCCTCAGGATGAGCAGTTCTTC. The chain combines TRBV20-1 with TRBJ2-1, with 13 bases lining up with TRBD2. The length of the CDR3 is 14 residues. Germline V lookup: CDR1 DFQATT, CDR2 SNEGSKA (reference sequence).

Ten or more counts support this clonotype. The chain combines TRBV5-1 with TRBJ2-3, with D unclear. In germline, CDR1 is SGHRS, CDR2 YFSETQ. The CDR3 has 16 residues. Trimming removed 7 bases from V and 1 base from J, with 19 bases in between. CDR3 sequence reads: CASADLVGFGTDTQYF. For the CDR3, the DNA is TGCGCCAGCGCAGATCTAGTGGGATTTGGCACAGATACGCAGTATTTT.

In its sample, this clonotype was seen a few times. The chain carries TRBV7-6 and TRBJ2-1, with D uncertain. V gave up 3 bases and J gave up 2 bases, with 11 bases separating them. From germline, CDR1 is SGHVS and CDR2 FNYEAQ. CDR3 length equals 15 residues. CDR3 sequence: CASSFADRAYNEQFF. CDR3 in DNA: TGTGCCAGCAGCTTCGCTGACCGCGCCTACAATGAGCAGTTCTTC.

At least ten counts were recorded for this clonotype. V is TRBV5-1 and J is TRBJ1-1; D not certain. The germline CDR1 and CDR2 sequences are SGHRS and YFSETQ. The CDR3 totals 15 residues. V lost 0 bases to trimming and J lost 0 bases, with 9 bases between them. The CDR3 loop reads CASSLEQAMNTEAFF. CDR3 in DNA: TGCGCCAGCAGCTTGGAGCAGGCTATGAACACTGAAGCTTTCTTT.

There are a few counts of this clonotype. This rearrangement joins TRBV15 to TRBJ1-1, with D possibly TRBD1 on 6 matching bases. Trimming removed 0 bases at V and 8 bases at J, with 10 bases between. This CDR3 is built from 13 residues. In germline, CDR1 is LNHNV, CDR2 YYDKDF (reference sequence). CDR3 bases: TGTGCCACCAGCAGAGATCCGCAGGGGGAAGCTTTCTTT. Protein: CATSRDPQGEAFF.

The genes are TRBV9 and TRBJ2-5; D is possibly TRBD2 (6 bases). V dropped 0 bases and J dropped 5 bases, with 17 bases sitting between them. This CDR3 is 16 amino acids long. Germline V lookup: CDR1 SGDLS, CDR2 YYNGEE. CDR3 nucleotides: TGTGCCAGCAGCGTAGAAGGGAGGCAGTGGGATGAGACCCAGTACTTC. Protein: CASSVEGRQWDETQYF.

This clonotype was counted only a few times. The rearrangement uses TRBV25-1 and TRBJ2-3; D is ambiguous. The ends were cut back, 5 bases at V and 3 bases at J, with 21 bases in the middle. The germline V gene encodes CDR1 MGHDK and CDR2 SYGVNS. This CDR3 has 17 residues. The CDR3: CASSWTWAEKLTDTQYF. The CDR3 DNA follows: TGTGCCAGCAGTTGGACCTGGGCCGAAAAACTGACAGATACGCAGTATTTT.

This clonotype was seen only a few times. This sequence joins TRBV7-9 and TRBJ2-1; D might be TRBD2 (5 bases). V was trimmed by 1 base and J by 9 bases, leaving 10 bases between them. Germline V gives CDR1 SEHNR, CDR2 FQNEAQ (reference sequence). The length of the CDR3 is 13 residues. The CDR3 DNA follows: TGTGCCAGCAGCTTAGAATTTCGGGGTGAGCAGTTCTTC. Translated, it gives CASSLEFRGEQFF.